This T cell receptor beta chain was sequenced in a study of shared clonotypes between healthy human individuals. TCRdb keeps only in-frame clones here, not all; method: immunoSEQ multiplex PCR. Here the sample spans about 1 million clones, about 77% being singletons. Germline CDR1 and CDR2: SNHLY and FYNNEI. The CDR3 is 15 amino acids. V trimming: 5 bases; J trimming: 6 bases; junction bases outside the gene matches: 9. The V and J genes are TRBV2 and TRBJ2-2, with 7 bases identical to TRBD1. Sequencing was done on a sample of memory CD4+ T cells sorted from blood. Documented subset: CD45RA-negative fraction. This TCR derives from a man aged 18 to 29 in good health. CDR3 amino acids: CASSRDSSPPGELFF. CDR3 in DNA: TGTGCCAGCAGTCGGGACAGTTCCCCTCCCGGGGAGCTGTTTTTT. The whole variable domain, remainder taken from reference TRBV2 and TRBJ2-2, is EPEVTQTPSHQVTQMGQEVILRCVPISNHLYFYWYRQILGQKVEFLVSFYNNEISEKSEIFDDQFSVERPDGSNFTLKIRSTKLEDSAMYFCASSRDSSPPGELFFGEGSRLTVL.